What follows are 29 T cell receptor beta chains derived from one specimen sequenced in a study of shared clonotypes between healthy human individuals. Assay: immunoSEQ multiplex PCR; the TCRdb copy retains only in-frame clones and omits some. Among some 2.1 million clones listed, 90% to 95% were seen once. The sequencing sample was made of naive CD4+ T cells sorted from blood. Documented subset: CD45RA+ positively selected. The source of these receptors is a man younger than 30 in good health.

Here the CDR3 DNA reads TGTGCCAGCACCGTAAAACAGGGAGTTAAGGGTAACTATGGCTACACCTTC. Protein product: CASTVKQGVKGNYGYTF. This chain links TRBV5-4 with TRBJ1-2, with a tentative D call TRBD1 (6 bases). The CDR3 consists of 17 residues. The germline V gene has CDR1 SGHNT and CDR2 YYREEE (reference sequence). With 6 bases removed from V and 1 base from J, the gap between germline ends came to 22 bases.

The CDR3 bases are TGCGCCAGCAGCGGGACAGGGGGAGAGCAGTACTTC. This sequence encodes CASSGTGGEQYF. The genes are TRBV10-2 and TRBJ2-7; TRBD1 aligns across 11 bases. The J segment lost 7 bases and the V segment lost 6 bases, leaving 2 bases of the junction unmatched. Germline V gene data show CDR1 as WSHSY and CDR2 as SAAADI. CDR3 size: 12 residues.

V usage is TRBV6-6 and J usage is TRBJ1-1; 7 bases fit TRBD1. V shed 7 bases, J shed 0 bases, and the junction held 5 bases outside the gene matches. CDR3 length equals 14 residues. CDR1 is MNHNY and CDR2 is SVGAGI in the germline V gene (reference sequence). The CDR3 DNA reads TGTGCCAGCACCCAGACAGGGATGAACACTGAAGCTTTCTTT. Encoded protein: CASTQTGMNTEAFF.

The chain couples TRBV12-5 to TRBJ2-6; D is perhaps TRBD2 (5 bases). This CDR3 comprises 15 residues. The V end was cut by 4 bases, the J end by 1 base, with 8 bases between. The germline V gene has CDR1 LGHNT and CDR2 FRNRAP. The CDR3 protein is CASGSSGSGANVLTF. In DNA, the CDR3 is TGTGCTAGTGGTTCAAGCGGATCTGGGGCCAACGTCCTGACTTTC.

This chain uses TRBV5-1 with TRBJ1-2; tentative D call: TRBD1 (6 bases). Germline V gene sequence: CDR1 SGHRS, CDR2 YFSETQ. V gave up 2 bases and J gave up 2 bases, with 13 bases separating them. This CDR3 has 15 residues. The CDR3 DNA is TGCGCCAGCAGCTTCGCGGCAGGGGTGAACTATGGCTACACCTTC. Encoded protein: CASSFAAGVNYGYTF.

The chain uses TRBV25-1 and TRBJ2-2, with TRBD1 as a possible D gene (6 bases). CDR3 size: 13 residues. The V and J ends lost 8 bases and 3 bases respectively, with 10 bases between them. The germline V gene has CDR1 MGHDK and CDR2 SYGVNS. The CDR3 sequence is CASRNRDTGELFF. Written as DNA, the CDR3 is TGTGCCAGCCGGAACAGGGACACCGGGGAGCTGTTTTTT. The full variable domain, completed using reference TRBV25-1 and TRBJ2-2, is EADIYQTPRYLVIGTGKKITLECSQTMGHDKMYWYQQDPGMELHLIHYSYGVNSTEKGDLSSESTVSRIRTEHFPLTLESARPSHTSQYLCASRNRDTGELFFGEGSRLTVL.

DNA for the CDR3: TGTGCCAGCAGCCAATACAAGGACGAGCAGTACTTC. This codes for CASSQYKDEQYF. The genes are TRBV7-9 and TRBJ2-7, with unresolved D. Germline V gene data show CDR1 as SEHNR and CDR2 as FQNEAQ (reference sequence). Deletions cut 5 bases from V and 5 bases from J, with 10 bases between. The CDR3 length is 12 residues.

The chain is built from TRBV19 and TRBJ2-2; 7 nucleotides agree with TRBD2. CDR1 LNHDA and CDR2 SQIVND come from the germline V gene (reference sequence). The CDR3 loop spans 14 amino acids. Losses at the gene ends were 1 base for V and 6 bases for J; bases not matched to a gene: 2. The CDR3 DNA is TGTGCCAGTAGTATAGCGGGGGGAGCCGGGGAGCTGTTTTTT. This gives the protein CASSIAGGAGELFF.

This chain joins TRBV19 and TRBJ2-3; TRBD1 or TRBD2 may be the D gene (5 bases each). The germline V gene encodes CDR1 LNHDA and CDR2 SQIVND (reference sequence). V lost 3 bases and J lost 1, with 11 bases in between. The CDR3 length is 15 residues. CDR3 bases: TGTGCCAGTAGTATTTGGGGGATGGGCACAGATACGCAGTATTTT. This sequence encodes CASSIWGMGTDTQYF. Together with reference TRBV19 and TRBJ2-3, the CDR3 gives the full variable domain: DGGITQSPKYLFRKEGQNVTLSCEQNLNHDAMYWYRQDPGQGLRLIYYSQIVNDFQKGDIAEGYSVSREKKESFPLTVTSAQKNPTAFYLCASSIWGMGTDTQYFGPGTRLTVL.

V and J are TRBV5-4 and TRBJ1-2, with a possible D match to TRBD1 (5 bases). The CDR3 has 14 residues. The germline CDR1 and CDR2 sequences are SGHNT and YYREEE (reference sequence). The V and J ends lost 4 bases and 1 base respectively, with 11 bases between them. The CDR3 bases are TGTGCCAGCAGCCCCGGGGGGGTTAACTATGGCTACACCTTC. Translating it yields CASSPGGVNYGYTF.

In DNA, the CDR3 is TGTGCCAGCAGCCAGAACCCGGGAGTGGGCACAGATACGCAGTATTTT. Its protein product is CASSQNPGVGTDTQYF. The genes are TRBV7-8 and TRBJ2-3; maybe TRBD2 (6 bases). Trimming cost V 5 bases and J 1 base, with 16 bases left between them. The CDR3 extends over 16 amino acids. The germline V gene encodes CDR1 SGHVS and CDR2 FQNEAQ.

The CDR3 spells CASSSELETQYF. CDR3 coding DNA: TGTGCCAGCAGCTCCGAACTGGAGACCCAGTACTTC. The chain couples TRBV5-6 to TRBJ2-5; D ambiguous. Per the germline V gene, CDR1 is SGHDT and CDR2 is YYEEEE. V was clipped by 3 bases and J by 5 bases, with 8 bases between them. The CDR3 contains 12 residues.

This rearrangement joins TRBV4-1 to TRBJ2-7, with a tentative D call TRBD1 (6 bases). This CDR3 comprises 14 residues. Germline V gene lookup returns CDR1 MGHRA and CDR2 YSYEKL. Trimming stripped 5 bases from V and 2 bases from J, with 13 bases between. CDR3 coding DNA: TGCGCCAGCAGCTCATTGACAGGTCCCTACGAGCAGTACTTC. The encoded protein is CASSSLTGPYEQYF.

This chain joins TRBV9 and TRBJ2-2, with 7 bases aligning to TRBD2. From germline, CDR1 is SGDLS and CDR2 YYNGEE. V gave up 0 bases and J gave up 1 base; unmatched junction bases: 3. CDR3 length equals 16 residues. The CDR3 DNA sequence: TGTGCCAGCAGCGTAGATGCGGGGGTGAACACCGGGGAGCTGTTTTTT. This gives the protein CASSVDAGVNTGELFF.

This rearrangement joins TRBV18 to TRBJ2-7, with D tentatively TRBD1 or TRBD2 (5 bases each). CDR1 and CDR2 (germline): KGHSH, LQKENI. V dropped 5 bases and J dropped 13 bases, with 27 bases sitting between them. The CDR3 is 15 residues long. The CDR3 here is CASSRGLSDLGELYF. In nucleotides, the CDR3 is TGTGCCAGCTCAAGAGGACTGTCAGACTTAGGGGAGCTCTACTTC. The complete variable domain, with remaining parts taken from reference TRBV18 and TRBJ2-7, reads NAGVMQNPRHLVRRRGQEARLRCSPMKGHSHVYWYRQLPEEGLKFMVYLQKENIIDESGMPKERFSAEFPKEGPSILRIQQVVRGDSAAYFCASSRGLSDLGELYFGPGTRLTVT.

This clone was recorded only once. V gene TRBV7-2 combines with J gene TRBJ2-3, with 11 nucleotides matching TRBD1. Trimming took 5 bases from V and 3 from J; bases not matched to a gene: 13. The CDR3 is 18 amino acids. Per germline, CDR1 SGHTA and CDR2 FQGNSA. The CDR3 region is CASSPRTGGSGWTDTQYF. CDR3 DNA: TGTGCCAGCAGCCCCCGGACAGGGGGCTCAGGTTGGACAGATACGCAGTATTTT.

The chain combines TRBV6-5 with TRBJ1-1, with D maybe TRBD1 (5 bases). Trimming pared 2 bases from V and 4 bases from J, leaving 14 bases between. In germline, CDR1 is MNHEY, CDR2 SVGAGI. The CDR3 is 15 amino acids. CDR3 region: CASSYQGEVTTEAFF. The CDR3 DNA reads as TGTGCCAGCAGTTACCAGGGCGAGGTTACCACTGAAGCTTTCTTT.

The chain employs TRBV5-1 and TRBJ2-1, with 7 positions matching TRBD2. The junction had 8 bases not matched to a gene; V was cut back by 2 bases and J by 6 bases. CDR3 length: 15 residues. Looked up from germline, CDR1 is SGHRS and CDR2 is YFSETQ. CDR3 residues: CASSFGLVIGNEQFF. The CDR3 bases are TGCGCCAGCAGCTTTGGACTAGTGATCGGCAATGAGCAGTTCTTC.

This rearrangement joins TRBV7-9 to TRBJ1-1; D is unresolved. The CDR3 consists of 16 residues. The V and J ends lost 4 bases and 1 base respectively, with 16 bases between them. Germline V gene data show CDR1 as SEHNR and CDR2 as FQNEAQ (reference sequence). The CDR3 nucleotides read TGTGCCAGCAGCTCCCGGTGGGTCGGGCCGAACACTGAAGCTTTCTTT. Protein product: CASSSRWVGPNTEAFF. The whole variable domain, remainder taken from reference TRBV7-9 and TRBJ1-1, is DTGVSQNPRHKITKRGQNVTFRCDPISEHNRLYWYRQTLGQGPEFLTYFQNEAQLEKSRLLSDRFSAERPKGSFSTLEIQRTEQGDSAMYLCASSSRWVGPNTEAFFGQGTRLTVV.

This clone appeared once. The V gene is TRBV15, the J gene TRBJ1-3; D gene unclear. V was pared by 0 bases and J by 0 bases, with 6 bases between. The CDR3 runs 15 residues. From germline, CDR1 is LNHNV and CDR2 YYDKDF (reference sequence). Here the CDR3 DNA reads TGTGCCACCAGCAGAGATTCGGTCTCTGGAAACACCATATATTTT. Residues: CATSRDSVSGNTIYF.

This chain joins TRBV29-1 and TRBJ1-1; 8 bases fit TRBD1. This CDR3 comprises 12 residues. With V trimmed by 7 bases and J by 4 bases, 5 bases remained unmatched. In germline, CDR1 is SQVTM, CDR2 ANQGSEA. CDR3 nucleotides: TGCAGCGGAGGACAGGGAGGCACTGAAGCTTTCTTT. This translates into CSGGQGGTEAFF.

The chain links TRBV18 to TRBJ2-5, with D possibly being TRBD1 (5 bases). V was shortened by 6 bases and J by 5 bases, with 13 bases between the two germline ends. CDR1 KGHSH and CDR2 LQKENI come from the germline V gene. The length of the CDR3 is 13 residues. The CDR3 here is CASSKTEVETQYF. The CDR3 DNA reads TGTGCCAGCTCCAAGACAGAGGTGGAGACCCAGTACTTC.

The CDR3, as DNA: TGTGCCAGCAGCAGGGGACTAGCGGAAGAGACCCAGTACTTC. This codes for CASSRGLAEETQYF. This sequence joins TRBV9 and TRBJ2-5, with 11 bases matching TRBD2. The V and J ends lost 4 bases and 3 bases, in that order; junction bases with no gene match: 2. The CDR3 is made up of 14 amino acids. Germline CDR1 SGDLS, CDR2 YYNGEE.

The chain links TRBV5-4 to TRBJ2-3, with 7 bases lining up with TRBD1. With V trimmed by 4 bases and J by 4 bases, 3 bases remained unmatched. This CDR3 region has 13 residues. Looked up from germline, CDR1 is SGHNT and CDR2 is YYREEE (reference sequence). The CDR3 region is CASSPGGSDTQYF. CDR3 nucleotide sequence: TGTGCCAGCAGCCCAGGGGGATCAGATACGCAGTATTTT.

The rearrangement uses TRBV11-2 and TRBJ1-1; no firm D call. The CDR3 loop spans 14 amino acids. V was trimmed by 4 bases and J by 1 base, leaving 10 bases between them. CDR1 is SGHAT and CDR2 is FQNNGV in the germline V gene. The CDR3 here is CASSSLWENTEAFF. CDR3 coding DNA: TGTGCCAGCAGCTCCCTCTGGGAGAACACTGAAGCTTTCTTT.

The V and J genes are TRBV10-3 and TRBJ2-5; TRBD1 matches 8 bases. CDR1 and CDR2 (germline): ENHRY, SYGVKD. This CDR3 is 14 amino acids long. V shed 7 bases, J shed 5 bases, and the junction held 9 bases outside the gene matches. CDR3 in DNA: TGTGCCATCAACCGCAGGGGGCTGGAGGAGACCCAGTACTTC. As protein: CAINRRGLEETQYF.

The chain is built from TRBV5-4 and TRBJ2-2; the D gene is possibly TRBD1 (6 bases). CDR3 length equals 14 residues. Germline V lookup: CDR1 SGHNT, CDR2 YYREEE (reference sequence). Between the trimmed V and J ends, which lost 4 bases and 4 bases, there was a span of 11 bases. CDR3 coding DNA: TGTGCCAGCAGCACAGGACAGTCCACCGGGGAGCTGTTTTTT. This translates into CASSTGQSTGELFF.

This clone appeared a single time. Other DNA sequences in the sample encode the same CDR3. This sequence joins TRBV10-3 and TRBJ1-4, with unresolved D. Germline V gene data show CDR1 as ENHRY and CDR2 as SYGVKD. V was shortened by 2 bases and J by 8 bases, with 9 bases between the two germline ends. CDR3 size: 13 residues. The CDR3 reads CAISESSPEKLFF. The CDR3, as DNA: TGTGCCATCAGTGAGAGCAGCCCCGAAAAACTGTTTTTT.

The gene calls are TRBV2 and TRBJ1-3; D gene ambiguous. The germline V gene has CDR1 SNHLY and CDR2 FYNNEI. The CDR3 is made up of 15 amino acids. The V gene lost 7 bases and the J gene lost 0 bases, with 13 bases spanning the gap. The chain's CDR3 is CASKTSVSSGNTIYF. In DNA form, the CDR3 reads TGTGCCAGCAAAACTAGCGTCTCCTCTGGAAACACCATATATTTT. Complete variable domain (other parts from reference TRBV2 and TRBJ1-3): EPEVTQTPSHQVTQMGQEVILRCVPISNHLYFYWYRQILGQKVEFLVSFYNNEISEKSEIFDDQFSVERPDGSNFTLKIRSTKLEDSAMYFCASKTSVSSGNTIYFGEGSWLTVV.